Listed below are T cell receptor beta chains from one sample, sequenced in a study of T-cell reconstitution after alpha-beta-depleted transplantation in children. TCRdb used MiXCR to reprocess the PCR reads, holding one entry per CDR3 protein. The table has around 700,000 distinct CDR3 sequences, over 10% seen once. Here the sequenced sample was PBMCs, taken before TCRalphabeta/CD19-depleted stem cell transplant. All receptors derive from a girl under 10 years old with congenital amegakaryocytic thrombocytopenia, due to receive a stem cell transplant. Each CDR3 is given with its conserved first and last residue.

v_gene	j_gene	CDR3aa
TRBV20-1	TRBJ2-7	CSARDPGGEQYF
TRBV5-6	TRBJ1-1	CASSLAGGGWNTEAFF
TRBV12-3/TRBV12-4	TRBJ2-2	CACLGLAQAGELFF
TRBV30	TRBJ2-7	CAWSLAGGGYEQYF
TRBV30	TRBJ2-7	CAWTLTGGTEQYF
TRBV2	TRBJ2-1	CASCEVSGILEQFF
TRBV28	TRBJ2-2	CASSWTGLTGELFF
TRBV4-1	TRBJ2-7	CASSHPERYEQYF
TRBV4-2	TRBJ2-1	CASSQLVSYNEQFF
TRBV7-9	TRBJ2-7	CASSLYPGVYEQYF
TRBV4-1	TRBJ2-1	CASSPYADREFVLGYNEQFF
TRBV5-1	TRBJ2-7	CASSLGQGDPYEQYF
TRBV6-5	TRBJ2-3	CASSWGTSGTDTQYF
TRBV5-1	TRBJ1-2	CASSLDWATYGYTF
TRBV7-9	TRBJ2-2	CASSLIFPANTGELFF
TRBV27	TRBJ2-7	CASSLSLGRTYEQYF
TRBV5-1	TRBJ2-1	CASSLFYSAQFF
TRBV20-1	TRBJ2-3	CSARVGLAGLTDTQYF
TRBV5-1	TRBJ2-7	CASSLGLAGASSYEQYF
TRBV7-3	TRBJ2-1	CASSLPLVGGEQFF
TRBV20-1	TRBJ2-1	CSARSLGRAIYNEQFF
TRBV5-4	TRBJ2-3	CASGWVAGNTDTQYF
TRBV20-1	TRBJ2-3	CSASLSAASGTDTQYF
TRBV7-2	TRBJ2-5	CASSFLAGGPETQYF
TRBV6-5	TRBJ2-3	CASSLGLLAADTQYF
TRBV20-1	TRBJ1-5	CSATDRGSRYSNQPQHF
TRBV12-3/TRBV12-4	TRBJ2-1	CASSWGAVNNEQFF
TRBV27	TRBJ2-1	CASSLSVDRKGEFF
TRBV5-4	TRBJ2-4	CASSLEGNWNIQYF
TRBV20-1	TRBJ2-7	CSARDHIGDLGNYEQYF
TRBV5-1	TRBJ2-7	CASSLEDNTYEQYF
TRBV7-8	TRBJ2-7	CASSLAFVSYEQYF
TRBV5-1	TRBJ2-1	CASSFFRVGHNEQFF
TRBV20-1	TRBJ2-1	CSARNGESPTSANNEQFF
TRBV10-3	TRBJ2-3	CAILNTDTQYF
TRBV15	TRBJ2-1	CATSRMLGVDEQFF
TRBV7-8	TRBJ2-1	CASSSIFRGLAGGHDEQFF
TRBV15	TRBJ2-7	CATSRDQLGSYEQYF
TRBV15	TRBJ1-2	CATSRDLQGGYTF
TRBV7-9	TRBJ2-7	CASSDGTGGISSYEQYF
TRBV7-2	TRBJ1-5	CASSLVQGSNQPQHF
TRBV12-3/TRBV12-4	TRBJ2-5	CASSLAILTQYF
TRBV20-1	TRBJ2-7	CSARMGLAGSRPEQYF
TRBV7-2	TRBJ2-5	CASSPVGGGPQETQYF
TRBV10-3	TRBJ1-1	CAISERGGETNTEAFF
TRBV10-3	TRBJ2-5	CAISSGENQETQYF
TRBV5-1	TRBJ2-1	CASSRAGGEYNEQFF
TRBV18	TRBJ2-7	CASSPVADRSYEQYF
TRBV20-1	TRBJ2-4	CSATDIRISNIQYF
TRBV7-8	TRBJ2-6	CASSARRTGAGANVLTF
TRBV7-9	TRBJ1-3	CASSLVLAGIRGNTIYF